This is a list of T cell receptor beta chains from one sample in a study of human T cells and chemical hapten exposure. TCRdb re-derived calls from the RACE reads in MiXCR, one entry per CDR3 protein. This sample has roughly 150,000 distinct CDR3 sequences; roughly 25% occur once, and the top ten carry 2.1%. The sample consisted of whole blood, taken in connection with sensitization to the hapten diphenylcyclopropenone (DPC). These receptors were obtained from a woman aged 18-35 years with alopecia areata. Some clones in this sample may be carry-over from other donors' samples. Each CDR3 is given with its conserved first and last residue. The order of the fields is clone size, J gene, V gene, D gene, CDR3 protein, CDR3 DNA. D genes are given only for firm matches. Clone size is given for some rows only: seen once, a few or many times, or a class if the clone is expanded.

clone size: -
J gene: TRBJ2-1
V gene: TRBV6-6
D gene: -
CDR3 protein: CASSYSELGYEQFF
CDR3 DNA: TGTGCCAGCAGTTACTCGGAATTGGGGTATGAGCAGTTCTTC

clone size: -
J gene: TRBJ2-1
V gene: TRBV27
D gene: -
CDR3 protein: CASGGFGEIRFF
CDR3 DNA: TGTGCCAGCGGTGGGTTCGGGGAAATACGGTTCTTC

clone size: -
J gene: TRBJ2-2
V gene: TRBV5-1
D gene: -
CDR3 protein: CASSSGLLGRDGELFF
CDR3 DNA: TGCGCCAGCAGCTCGGGACTCCTCGGGAGAGACGGGGAGCTGTTTTTT

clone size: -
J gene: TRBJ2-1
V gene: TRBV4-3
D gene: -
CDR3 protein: CASAEGAAYNEQFF
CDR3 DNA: TGCGCCAGCGCGGAGGGCGCTGCCTACAATGAGCAGTTCTTC

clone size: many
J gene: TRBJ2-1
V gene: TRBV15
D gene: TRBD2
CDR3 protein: CATSRLAPDRGGQFF
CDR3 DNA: TGTGCCACCAGCAGACTAGCGCCTGACCGGGGGGGGCAGTTCTTC

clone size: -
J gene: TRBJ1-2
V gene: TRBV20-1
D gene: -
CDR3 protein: CSATSRELPPLNYGYTF
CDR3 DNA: TGCAGTGCTACATCCCGGGAGCTGCCACCCCTTAACTATGGCTACACCTTC

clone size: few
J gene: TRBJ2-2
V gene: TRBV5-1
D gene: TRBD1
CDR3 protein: CASSPGTGTGELFF
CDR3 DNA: TGCGCCAGCAGCCCCGGGACAGGCACCGGGGAGCTGTTTTTT

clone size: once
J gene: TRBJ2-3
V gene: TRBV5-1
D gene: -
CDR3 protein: CASSVELSTDTQYF
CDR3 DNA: TGCGCCAGCAGCGTCGAACTGAGCACAGATACGCAGTATTTT

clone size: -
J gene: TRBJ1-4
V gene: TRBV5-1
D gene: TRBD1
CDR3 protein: CASSLGSGGPHEKLFF
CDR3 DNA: TGCGCCAGCAGCTTGGGTTCAGGGGGCCCTCATGAAAAACTGTTTTTT

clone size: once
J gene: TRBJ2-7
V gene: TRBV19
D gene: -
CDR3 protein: CASSIDDQGPSYEQYF
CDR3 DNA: TGTGCCAGTAGTATAGATGATCAGGGGCCGTCCTACGAGCAGTACTTC

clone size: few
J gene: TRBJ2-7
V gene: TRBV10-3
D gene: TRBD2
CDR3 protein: CAISDGLAGYEQYF
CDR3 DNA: TGTGCCATCAGTGACGGACTAGCGGGGTACGAGCAGTACTTC

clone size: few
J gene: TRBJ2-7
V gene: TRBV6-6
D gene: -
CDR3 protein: CASGYSLYEQYF
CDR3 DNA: TGTGCCAGCGGTTACTCGCTCTACGAGCAGTACTTC

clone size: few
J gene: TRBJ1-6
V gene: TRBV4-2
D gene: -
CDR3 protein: CASSQSSGSPLHF
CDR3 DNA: TGTGCCAGCAGCCAATCTTCCGGTTCACCCCTCCACTTT

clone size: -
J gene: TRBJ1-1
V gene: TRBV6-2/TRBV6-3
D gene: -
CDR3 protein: CASSWGSTEAFF
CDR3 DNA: TGTGCCAGCAGTTGGGGGTCGACTGAAGCTTTCTTT

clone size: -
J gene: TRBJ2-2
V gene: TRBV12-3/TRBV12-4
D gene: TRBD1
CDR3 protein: CASSLRDRVTGELFF
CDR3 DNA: TGTGCCAGCAGTTTAAGGGACAGGGTTACCGGGGAGCTGTTTTTT

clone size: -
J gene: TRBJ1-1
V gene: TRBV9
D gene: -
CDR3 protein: CASMVGPSPSTEAFF
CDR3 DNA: TGTGCCAGCATGGTTGGACCTTCCCCTTCCACTGAAGCTTTCTTT

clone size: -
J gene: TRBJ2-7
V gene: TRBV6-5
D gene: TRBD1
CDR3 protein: CASRLDRGLYEQYF
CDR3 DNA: TGTGCCAGCAGACTCGACAGGGGACTCTACGAGCAGTACTTC

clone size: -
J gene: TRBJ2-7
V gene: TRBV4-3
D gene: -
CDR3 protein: CASSQIQGGEQYF
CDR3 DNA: TGCGCCAGCAGCCAAATCCAGGGAGGCGAGCAGTACTTC

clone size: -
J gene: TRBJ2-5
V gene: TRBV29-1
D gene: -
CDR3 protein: CSVVGLGSQETQYF
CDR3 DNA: TGCAGCGTTGTCGGGCTCGGGTCCCAAGAGACCCAGTACTTC

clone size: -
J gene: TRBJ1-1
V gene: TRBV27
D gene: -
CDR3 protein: CASSFGRGGRAFF
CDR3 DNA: TGTGCCAGCAGTTTTGGCCGTGGGGGTAGAGCTTTCTTT

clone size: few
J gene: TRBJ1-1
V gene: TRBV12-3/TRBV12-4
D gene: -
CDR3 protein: CASMAGVRAFF
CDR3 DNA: TGTGCCAGCATGGCGGGGGTAAGGGCTTTCTTT

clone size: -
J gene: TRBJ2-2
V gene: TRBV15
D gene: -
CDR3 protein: CATSRLVDTGELFF
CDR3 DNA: TGTGCCACCAGCAGACTAGTGGACACCGGGGAGCTGTTTTTT

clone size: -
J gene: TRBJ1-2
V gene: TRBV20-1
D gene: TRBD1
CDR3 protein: CSARDRWDYGYTF
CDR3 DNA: TGCAGTGCTAGGGACAGGTGGGACTATGGCTACACCTTC

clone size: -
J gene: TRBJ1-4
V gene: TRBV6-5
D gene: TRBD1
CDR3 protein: CASRDGTEEKLFF
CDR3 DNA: TGTGCCAGCAGGGACGGGACAGAGGAAAAACTGTTTTTT

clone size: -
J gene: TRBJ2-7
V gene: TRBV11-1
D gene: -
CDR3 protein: CASGIGPAPLEQYF
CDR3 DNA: TGTGCCAGCGGGATCGGGCCTGCGCCCCTCGAGCAGTACTTC

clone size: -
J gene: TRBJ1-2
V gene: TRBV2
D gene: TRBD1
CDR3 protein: CASRADRGRGYTF
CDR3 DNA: TGTGCCAGCAGAGCCGACAGGGGGCGAGGCTACACCTTC

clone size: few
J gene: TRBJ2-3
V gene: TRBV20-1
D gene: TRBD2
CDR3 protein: CSASVLAGDTDTQYF
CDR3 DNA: TGCAGTGCTAGCGTTCTAGCGGGAGACACAGATACGCAGTATTTT

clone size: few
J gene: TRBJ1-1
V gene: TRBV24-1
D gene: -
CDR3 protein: CATRAGNRNTEAFF
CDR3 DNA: TGTGCCACTAGGGCAGGGAATCGTAACACTGAAGCTTTCTTT

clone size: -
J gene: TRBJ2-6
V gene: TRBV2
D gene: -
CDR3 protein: CASRASGANVLTF
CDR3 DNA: TGTGCCAGCCGGGCGTCTGGGGCCAACGTCCTGACTTTC

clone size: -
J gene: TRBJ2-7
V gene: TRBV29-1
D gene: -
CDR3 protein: CSVGVPFGSSYEQYF
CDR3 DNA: TGCAGCGTTGGGGTCCCCTTCGGCAGCTCCTACGAGCAGTACTTC

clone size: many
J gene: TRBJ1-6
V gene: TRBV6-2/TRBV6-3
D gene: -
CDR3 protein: CASSTYSSYNSPLHF
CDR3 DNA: TGTGCCAGCAGCACCTACAGCTCCTATAATTCACCCCTCCACTTT

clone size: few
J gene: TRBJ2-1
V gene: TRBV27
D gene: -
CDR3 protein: CASSLEAGSYNEQFF
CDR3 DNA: TGTGCCAGCAGTTTAGAGGCGGGGTCCTACAATGAGCAGTTCTTC

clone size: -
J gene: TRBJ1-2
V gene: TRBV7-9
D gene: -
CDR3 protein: CASSRRQNGGYGYTF
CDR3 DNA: TGTGCCAGCAGCCGTCGGCAGAATGGGGGCTATGGCTACACCTTC

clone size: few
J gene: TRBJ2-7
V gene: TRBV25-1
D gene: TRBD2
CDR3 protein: CASSIGLGYEQYF
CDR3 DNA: TGTGCCAGCAGTATCGGACTAGGCTACGAGCAGTACTTC

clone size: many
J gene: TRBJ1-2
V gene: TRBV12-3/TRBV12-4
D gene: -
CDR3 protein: CASSLRRYYGYTF
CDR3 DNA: TGTGCCAGCAGTTTACGCAGATACTATGGCTACACCTTC

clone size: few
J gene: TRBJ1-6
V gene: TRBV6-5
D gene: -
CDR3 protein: CASSYSFDRSSYNSPLHF
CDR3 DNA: TGTGCCAGCAGTTACTCTTTCGACCGGAGCTCCTATAATTCACCCCTCCACTTT

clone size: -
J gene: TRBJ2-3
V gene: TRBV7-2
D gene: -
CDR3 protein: CASSLVGGGGADTQYF
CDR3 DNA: TGTGCCAGCAGCTTAGTGGGAGGGGGCGGCGCAGATACGCAGTATTTT

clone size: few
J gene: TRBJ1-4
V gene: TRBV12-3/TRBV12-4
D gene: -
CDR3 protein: CASTEMGTNEKLFF
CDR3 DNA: TGTGCCAGCACCGAAATGGGCACTAATGAAAAACTGTTTTTT

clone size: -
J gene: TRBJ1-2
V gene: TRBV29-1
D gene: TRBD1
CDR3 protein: CSALTGGDGYTF
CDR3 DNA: TGCAGCGCGTTAACAGGGGGCGATGGCTACACCTTC

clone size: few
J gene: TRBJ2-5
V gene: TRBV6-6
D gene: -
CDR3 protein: CASKEIGRQETQYF
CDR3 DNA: TGTGCCAGCAAGGAGATAGGGAGACAAGAGACCCAGTACTTC

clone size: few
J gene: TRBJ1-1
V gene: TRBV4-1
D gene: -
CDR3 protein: CASSQDLQGHTEAFF
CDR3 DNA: TGCGCCAGCAGCCAAGATCTTCAGGGGCACACTGAAGCTTTCTTT

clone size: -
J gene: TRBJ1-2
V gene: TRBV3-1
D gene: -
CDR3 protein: CASSQEMGYTF
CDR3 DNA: TGTGCCAGCAGCCAAGAGATGGGCTACACCTTC

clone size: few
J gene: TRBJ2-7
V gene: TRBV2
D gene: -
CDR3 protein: CASMGHRSDEQYF
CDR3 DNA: TGTGCCAGCATGGGACACAGAAGCGACGAGCAGTACTTC

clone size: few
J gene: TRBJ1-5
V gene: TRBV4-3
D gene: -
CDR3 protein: CASSLQINQPQHF
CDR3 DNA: TGCGCCAGCAGCCTCCAGATCAATCAGCCCCAGCATTTT

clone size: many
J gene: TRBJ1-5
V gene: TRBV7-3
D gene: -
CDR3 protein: CASSPQGGQPQHF
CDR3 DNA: TGTGCCAGCAGCCCCCAGGGAGGGCAGCCCCAGCATTTT

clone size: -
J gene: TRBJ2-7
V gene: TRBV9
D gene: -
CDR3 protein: CASSDRPTGHQQYF
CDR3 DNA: TGTGCCAGCAGCGATCGACCGACGGGTCACCAGCAGTACTTC

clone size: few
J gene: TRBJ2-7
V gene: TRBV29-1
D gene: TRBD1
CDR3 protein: CSVGTGNYEQYF
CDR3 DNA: TGCAGCGTTGGGACAGGAAACTACGAGCAGTACTTC

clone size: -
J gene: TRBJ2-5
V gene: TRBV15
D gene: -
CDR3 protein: CATSRRDFQETQYF
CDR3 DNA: TGTGCCACCAGCAGACGGGACTTCCAAGAGACCCAGTACTTC

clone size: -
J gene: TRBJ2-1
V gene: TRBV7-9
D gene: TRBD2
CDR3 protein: CASSLGGLANSYNEQFF
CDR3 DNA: TGTGCCAGCAGCTTAGGGGGACTAGCGAATTCCTACAATGAGCAGTTCTTC

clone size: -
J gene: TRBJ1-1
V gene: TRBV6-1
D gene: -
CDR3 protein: CASSRTERTEAFF
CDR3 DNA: TGTGCCAGCAGTAGGACGGAGCGGACTGAAGCTTTCTTT

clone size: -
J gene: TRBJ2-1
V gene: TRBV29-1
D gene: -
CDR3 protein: CSAVEGTPAVNEQFF
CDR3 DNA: TGCAGCGCCGTGGAGGGGACCCCCGCCGTCAATGAGCAGTTCTTC

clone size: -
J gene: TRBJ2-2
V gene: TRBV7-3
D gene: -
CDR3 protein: CASSLLGRGFNIGELFF
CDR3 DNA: TGTGCCAGCAGCTTATTGGGGCGGGGATTCAACATCGGGGAGCTGTTTTTT

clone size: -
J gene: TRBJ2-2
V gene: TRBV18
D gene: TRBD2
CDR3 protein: CASSLGLAETGELFF
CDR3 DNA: TGTGCCAGCTCATTGGGACTAGCGGAGACCGGGGAGCTGTTTTTT

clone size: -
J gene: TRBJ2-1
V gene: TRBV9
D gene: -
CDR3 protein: CASSVVAMGNNEQFF
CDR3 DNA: TGTGCCAGCAGCGTAGTGGCGATGGGGAACAATGAGCAGTTCTTC

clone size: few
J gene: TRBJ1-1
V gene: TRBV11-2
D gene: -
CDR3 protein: CASSSGTMNTEAFF
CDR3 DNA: TGTGCCAGCAGTTCAGGGACCATGAACACTGAAGCTTTCTTT